This TCR beta chain was sequenced for a study of T cell changes during pregnancy in multiple sclerosis. TCRdb's table, derived via immunoSEQ multiplex PCR, lists solely in-frame clones and lacks some. The repertoire consists of approximately 24,000 clones, with 86% occurring once and the leading ten covering about 8%. Germline V gene sequence: CDR1 MNHEY, CDR2 SMNVEV (reference sequence). The CDR3 consists of 11 residues. The V gene lost 8 bases and the J gene lost 3 bases, with 8 bases spanning the gap. The sequence derives from a female donor in good health, enrolled as a control in a pregnancy study. Specimen: CD8+ T cells from peripheral blood mononuclear cells, collected in the first trimester of pregnancy. The chain recombines TRBV27 with TRBJ2-7; the D is unclear. CDR3 sequence (DNA): TGTGCCAGCGCATCGGGCTACGAGCAGTACTTC. Translating it yields CASASGYEQYF.